This is a list of T cell receptor beta chains from one sample in a study of T cell changes during pregnancy in multiple sclerosis. The repertoire was sequenced with immunoSEQ multiplex PCR; TCRdb's copy has only in-frame clones and lacks some. The sample lists some 9,100 clones, over 70% occurring once. The starting material was CD8+ T cells from peripheral blood mononuclear cells, obtained in the first trimester of pregnancy. The receptors stem from a female donor in good health, enrolled as a control in a pregnancy study. CDR3s leave out the opening cysteine and the closing phenylalanine or tryptophan.

j_call | v_call | cdr3_aa
TRBJ2-7 | TRBV28 | ATLTLKRGGPHEQY
TRBJ2-7 | TRBV27 | ASSLSGSPTYEQY
TRBJ2-3 | TRBV9 | ASAGGQTDTQY
TRBJ2-3 | TRBV4-3 | ASSHSIAGELDTQY
TRBJ1-2 | TRBV19 | ASKRGPYGYT
TRBJ2-7 | TRBV7-2 | ASGAFGPTYEQY
TRBJ2-1 | TRBV28 | ATNLAGGLNSYNEQF
TRBJ2-1 | TRBV27 | ASSLYNNEQF
TRBJ2-3 | TRBV6-4 | ASSPGLDTDTQY
TRBJ1-2 | TRBV4-1 | ASSHQGVDYGYT
TRBJ1-2 | TRBV11-2 | ASSLDLSRGRTGGGYT
TRBJ2-1 | TRBV19 | ASRRGYNEQF
TRBJ2-2 | TRBV29-1 | SHRGQGDTGELF
TRBJ2-5 | TRBV15 | ATSRRAPGETQY
TRBJ2-3 | TRBV28 | ASSPSIDTQY
TRBJ2-3 | TRBV10-3 | AISEPRGVIGTDTQY